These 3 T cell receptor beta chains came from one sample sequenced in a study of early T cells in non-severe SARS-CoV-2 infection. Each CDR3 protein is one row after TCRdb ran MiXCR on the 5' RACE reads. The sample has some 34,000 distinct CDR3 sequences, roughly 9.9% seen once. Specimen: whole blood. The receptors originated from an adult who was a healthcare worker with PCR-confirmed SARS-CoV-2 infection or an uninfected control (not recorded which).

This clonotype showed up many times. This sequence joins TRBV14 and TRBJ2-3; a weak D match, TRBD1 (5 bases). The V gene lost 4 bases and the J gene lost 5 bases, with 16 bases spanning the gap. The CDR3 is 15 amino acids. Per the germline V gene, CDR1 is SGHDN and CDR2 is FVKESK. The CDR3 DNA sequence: TGTGCCAGCAGCCGGGGCCCCCTCCCCCGAGATACGCAGTATTTT. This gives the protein CASSRGPLPRDTQYF.

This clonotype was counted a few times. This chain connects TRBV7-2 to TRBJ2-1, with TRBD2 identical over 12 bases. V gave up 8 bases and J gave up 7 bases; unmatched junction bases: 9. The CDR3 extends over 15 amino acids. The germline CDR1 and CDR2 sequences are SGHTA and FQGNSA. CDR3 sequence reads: CASSPVLAGGNEQFF. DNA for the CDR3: TGTGCCAGCTCGCCTGTGCTAGCGGGGGGGAATGAGCAGTTCTTC.

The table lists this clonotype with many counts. For the CDR3, the DNA is TGTGCCAGCAGCTTGACCGTAATGGATACGCAGTATTTT. The encoded protein is CASSLTVMDTQYF. The chain uses TRBV7-8 and TRBJ2-3; D is uncertain. Trimming removed 3 bases from V and 6 bases from J, with 10 bases in between. Germline lookup yields CDR1 SGHVS and CDR2 FQNEAQ. This CDR3 is built from 13 residues.